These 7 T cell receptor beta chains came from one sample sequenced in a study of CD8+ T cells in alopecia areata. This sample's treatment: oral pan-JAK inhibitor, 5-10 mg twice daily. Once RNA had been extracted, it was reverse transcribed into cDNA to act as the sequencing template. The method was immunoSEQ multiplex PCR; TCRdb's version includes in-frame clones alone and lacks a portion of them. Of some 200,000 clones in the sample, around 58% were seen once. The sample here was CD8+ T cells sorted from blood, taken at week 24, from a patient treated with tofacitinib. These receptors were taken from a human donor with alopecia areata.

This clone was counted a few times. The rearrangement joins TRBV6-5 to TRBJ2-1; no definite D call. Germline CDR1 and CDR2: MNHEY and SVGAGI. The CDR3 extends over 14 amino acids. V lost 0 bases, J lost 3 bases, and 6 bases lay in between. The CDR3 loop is CASSYSSYYNEQFF. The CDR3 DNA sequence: TGTGCCAGCAGTTACTCGAGCTACTACAATGAGCAGTTCTTC.

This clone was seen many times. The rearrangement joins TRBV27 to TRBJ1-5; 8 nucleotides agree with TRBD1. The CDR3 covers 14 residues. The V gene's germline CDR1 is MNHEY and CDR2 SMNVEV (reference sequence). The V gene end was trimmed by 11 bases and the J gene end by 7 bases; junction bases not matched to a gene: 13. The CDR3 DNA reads TGTGCCGGGGGACAGGAGACTCAGCGGCAGCCCCAGCATTTT. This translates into CAGGQETQRQPQHF.

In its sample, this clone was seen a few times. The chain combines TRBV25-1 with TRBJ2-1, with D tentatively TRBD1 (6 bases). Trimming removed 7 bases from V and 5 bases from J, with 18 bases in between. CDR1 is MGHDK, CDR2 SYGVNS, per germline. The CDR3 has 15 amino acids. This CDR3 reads CASTVGGLGNNEQFF. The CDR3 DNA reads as TGTGCCAGCACGGTTGGGGGCTTGGGGAACAATGAGCAGTTCTTC.

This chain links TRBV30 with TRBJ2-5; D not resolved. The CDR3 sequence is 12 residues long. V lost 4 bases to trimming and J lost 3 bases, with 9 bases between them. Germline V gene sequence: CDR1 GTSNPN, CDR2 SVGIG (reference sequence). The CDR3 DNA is TGTGCCTGGACTTTGGAGAAAGAGACCCAGTACTTC. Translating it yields CAWTLEKETQYF.

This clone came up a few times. CDR3 DNA: TGTGCCACCAGCAGAGTAGCCAGGAACACCGGGGAGCTGTTTTTT. Protein sequence: CATSRVARNTGELFF. The V call is TRBV15, the J call TRBJ2-2; D unresolved. The CDR3 is 15 residues long. The germline V gene has CDR1 LNHNV and CDR2 YYDKDF (reference sequence). The V end was cut by 1 base, the J end by 1 base, with 7 bases between.

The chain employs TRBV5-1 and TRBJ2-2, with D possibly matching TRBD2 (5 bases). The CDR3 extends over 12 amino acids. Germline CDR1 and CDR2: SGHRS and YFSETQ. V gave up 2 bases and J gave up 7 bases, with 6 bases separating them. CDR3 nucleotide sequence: TGCGCCAGCAGCTTAGGGAGCGGGGAGCTGTTTTTT. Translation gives CASSLGSGELFF. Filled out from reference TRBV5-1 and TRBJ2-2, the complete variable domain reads KAGVTQTPRYLIKTRGQQVTLSCSPISGHRSVSWYQQTPGQGLQFLFEYFSETQRNKGNFPGRFSGRQFSNSRSEMNVSTLELGDSALYLCASSLGSGELFFGEGSRLTVL.

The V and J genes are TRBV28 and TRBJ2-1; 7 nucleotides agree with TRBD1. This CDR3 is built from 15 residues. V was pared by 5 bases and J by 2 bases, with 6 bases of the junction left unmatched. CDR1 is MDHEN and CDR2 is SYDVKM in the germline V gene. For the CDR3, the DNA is TGTGCCAGCAGTCCAGGGACAGCAGCCTACAATGAGCAGTTCTTC. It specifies CASSPGTAAYNEQFF.